The 16 T cell receptor beta chains below were found in one sample sequenced in a study of blood T cell repertoires in COVID-19 (dated by TCRdb to about 2020). Libraries were prepared through the immunoSEQ multiplex PCR assay. Imported from immuneACCESS, the table was reduced by TCRdb to in-frame sequences with V and J called. These copies leave out some clones; in studies compared against another copy, an unresolved V gene accounts for under half, and the cause of the remainder is not known. Within this sample are around 170,000 clones, with about 87% of them counted one time only. The ten largest clonotypes hold roughly 25% of the sample. Sequencing was done on a sample of peripheral blood. The receptor source for this set is a man aged 55 to 70 with acute or convalescent COVID-19.

The J gene is TRBJ1-4, the V gene TRBV29-1; TRBD1 matches at 7 bases. V shed 4 bases and J 7 bases; nucleotides not matched to a gene: 6. The CDR3 is 13 amino acids. Germline V gene lookup returns CDR1 SQVTM and CDR2 ANQGSEA. For the CDR3, the DNA is TGCAGCGTTGTTGGGACAGCGAGTGAAAAACTGTTTTTT. As protein: CSVVGTASEKLFF.

The CDR3 protein is CASSYSVRGRNSPLHF. CDR3 bases: TGTGCCAGCAGTTACTCTGTCCGGGGTCGGAATTCACCCCTCCACTTT. The rearrangement uses TRBV6-5 and TRBJ1-6; D is uncertain. CDR1 is MNHEY and CDR2 is SVGAGI in the germline V gene. The CDR3 covers 16 residues. Trimming removed 0 bases from V and 7 bases from J, with 13 bases in between.

The chain joins TRBV6-6 to TRBJ2-1, with 12 bases fitting TRBD2. Germline V lookup: CDR1 MNHNY, CDR2 SVGAGI (reference sequence). The trim removed 5 bases at V and 4 bases at J, leaving 6 bases unmatched. This CDR3 is 16 amino acids long. The CDR3 bases are TGTGCCAGCAGTCGACGGACTAGCGGGGTTTACAATGAGCAGTTCTTC. Translated, it gives CASSRRTSGVYNEQFF.

The chain links TRBV12-3 or TRBV12-4 to TRBJ1-1, with D unclear. The CDR3 extends over 12 amino acids. V lost 7 bases, J lost 7 bases, and 13 bases lay in between. CDR3 in DNA: TGTGCCAGCACCCCCGGCGGGGATGAAGCTTTCTTT. It yields the protein CASTPGGDEAFF.

This chain connects TRBV27 to TRBJ2-7; 8 bases fit TRBD1. This CDR3 has 11 residues. CDR1 is MNHEY and CDR2 is SMNVEV in the germline V gene (reference sequence). V was clipped by 11 bases and J by 3 bases; unmatched bases: 3. The CDR3 is CAADRGYEQYV. CDR3 DNA: TGTGCCGCCGACAGGGGCTACGAGCAGTACGTC.

V is TRBV4-1 and J is TRBJ1-1; D is possibly TRBD1 (6 bases). Germline V CDR1 and CDR2: MGHRA, YSYEKL. This CDR3 is built from 14 residues. The ends were cut back, 4 bases at V and 1 base at J, with 10 bases in the middle. The CDR3 DNA is TGCGCCAGCAGCCTTTTAGGGGGGAACACTGAAGCTTTCTTT. Protein product: CASSLLGGNTEAFF.

This rearrangement joins TRBV7-2 to TRBJ2-7, with a possible D match to TRBD1 (7 bases). The CDR3 sequence is 14 residues long. V was clipped by 5 bases and J by 4 bases, with 15 bases between them. Germline V gives CDR1 SGHTA, CDR2 FQGNSA. The DNA of the CDR3 is TGTGCCAGCAGCCTTCGACAGGGAGGATACGAGCAGTACTTC. Encoded protein: CASSLRQGGYEQYF.

The chain links TRBV19 to TRBJ2-2, with D perhaps matching TRBD2 (6 bases). The CDR3 covers 15 residues. V was trimmed by 7 bases and J by 4 bases, leaving 16 bases between them. CDR1 is LNHDA, CDR2 SQIVND, per germline (reference sequence). CDR3 nucleotide sequence: TGTGCCAGTACCTCGATTCGGCGGGGCACCGGGGAGCTGTTTTTT. This encodes CASTSIRRGTGELFF.

V usage is TRBV3-1 (or the pseudogene TRBV3-2) and J usage is TRBJ2-5; a possible D gene is TRBD1 (6 bases). This CDR3 has 16 amino acids. Germline V gene lookup returns CDR1 LGHDT and CDR2 YNNKEL (reference sequence). V was shortened by 0 bases and J by 5 bases, with 16 bases between the two germline ends. CDR3 sequence: CASSQEAGALRETQYF. The CDR3 DNA reads as TGTGCCAGCAGCCAAGAGGCAGGGGCACTTAGGGAGACCCAGTACTTC.

The sample holds a few counts of this clone. The J gene is TRBJ2-1, the V gene TRBV29-1, with 8 nucleotides matching TRBD2. The CDR3 spans 15 residues. J gave up 5 bases and V 1 base, and 7 bases lay outside the gene matches. The germline V gene has CDR1 SQVTM and CDR2 ANQGSEA. The CDR3 nucleotides read TGCAGCGTTGAAGCTCGACTAGCGCAGAACAATGAGCAGTTCTTC. Amino acid sequence: CSVEARLAQNNEQFF.

The J gene is TRBJ2-1, the V gene TRBV24-1, with TRBD2 matching over 9 bases. The germline CDR1 and CDR2 sequences are KGHDR and SFDVKD. V was clipped by 7 bases and J by 6 bases; unmatched bases: 9. The CDR3 contains 15 residues. Here the CDR3 reads CATSPRGGGVNEQFF. CDR3 sequence (DNA): TGTGCCACCAGCCCGAGGGGCGGGGGGGTCAATGAGCAGTTCTTC.

The J gene is TRBJ1-6, the V gene TRBV6-5, with TRBD1 as a possible D gene (6 bases). The CDR3 spans 15 residues. CDR1 and CDR2 from the germline V gene are MNHEY and SVGAGI. The V and J ends lost 2 bases and 7 bases respectively, with 12 bases between them. The CDR3 DNA follows: TGTGCCAGCAGTTACCGCGCAAGGGGGAATTCACCCCTCCACTTT. This gives the protein CASSYRARGNSPLHF.

This chain joins TRBV7-8 and TRBJ1-2; TRBD1 matches at 11 bases. Trimming cost V 5 bases and J 7 bases; bases outside gene matches: 3. Looked up from germline, CDR1 is SGHVS and CDR2 is FQNEAQ. The CDR3 contains 13 residues. The CDR3 here is CASSRGQGGGYTF. In DNA form, the CDR3 reads TGTGCCAGCAGCCGGGGACAGGGGGGTGGCTACACCTTC.

The rearrangement uses TRBV12-3 or TRBV12-4 and TRBJ1-1, with TRBD1 matching 9 bases. This CDR3 spans 13 amino acids. J lost 10 bases, V lost 7 bases, and 10 bases had no gene match. CDR3 loop: CASNNRGLSGAFF. Written as DNA, the CDR3 is TGTGCCAGCAATAACAGGGGGCTATCGGGAGCTTTCTTT.

The V and J genes are TRBV3-1 (or the pseudogene TRBV3-2) and TRBJ2-1, with TRBD2 matching over 8 bases. The CDR3 loop spans 13 amino acids. CDR1 LGHDT and CDR2 YNNKEL come from the germline V gene (reference sequence). Trimming removed 2 bases from V and 15 bases from J; junction bases left unmatched: 9. CDR3 in DNA: TGTGCCAGCAGCCAACCCACTAGCGGCCTCGTGTTCTTC. Its translation is CASSQPTSGLVFF.

This rearrangement joins TRBV7-9 to TRBJ1-1; no clear D gene. This CDR3 has 13 residues. Trimming removed 0 bases at V and 8 bases at J, with 10 bases between. The germline V gene has CDR1 SEHNR and CDR2 FQNEAQ (reference sequence). DNA for the CDR3: TGTGCCAGCAGCTTAGCGCTTTACGGGGAAGCTTTCTTT. Its translation: CASSLALYGEAFF.